This TCR beta chain was sequenced in a study of cytomegalovirus exposure and HLA in healthy donors. On the study more broadly: An early data release held approximately 80 million unique TCRs from HLA-typed donors.

Primers for the PCR totalled 60 Vbeta and 13 Jbeta. Using immunoSEQ multiplex PCR, the repertoire was profiled, and TCRdb retains in-frame clones only, with some absent. The sample consists of around 150,000 clones, about 70% of them appearing once. The germline CDR1 and CDR2 sequences are LGHNA and YSLEER. The CDR3 is 19 residues long. V was trimmed by 0 bases and J by 6 bases, leaving 26 bases between them. A note on this clone: Its antigen is as yet unknown.

Study-wide results and limits: The study put 150 to 200 TCR beta chains on its list as cytomegalovirus-associated. Exclusion as indistinguishable affected some V segments, including TRBV6-2 and TRBV6-3. Diagnosis of cytomegalovirus status made by the classifier reportedly showed high specificity and sensitivity.

The V gene is TRBV4-3, the J gene TRBJ1-2, with D maybe TRBD1 (5 bases). The material sequenced was PBMCs. The clonotype was recovered from a woman younger than 35 in good health and CMV-seropositive. In DNA, the CDR3 is TGCGCCAGCAGCCAAGATGTATTAGGATTGGAGCTCCTAGGGGATGGCTACACCTTC. This encodes CASSQDVLGLELLGDGYTF.